This TCR beta chain was sequenced during a study of T cells in Graves' hyperthyroidism and ophthalmopathy. For the study at large: Blood was drawn when the patient was first diagnosed and still untreated. Overall study findings and caveats: It was a median 6.5 months before onset that the model predicted ophthalmopathy.

This clonotype has a count of ten or more. The antigen remains unidentified. One end of the junction is discordant with germline, which a read error may explain. Patients aged 18 to 65 had newly diagnosed hyperthyroidism of under 2 months' duration. The germline CDR1 and CDR2 sequences are LGHNA and YSLEER. The CDR3 is made up of 12 amino acids. Template material for amplifying TCR beta CDR3 regions consisted of RNA transcripts. The HTBI primer set drove a first-round RT-PCR of the TCR CDR3. One entry per CDR3 protein, called by TCRdb with MiXCR from the multiplex PCR reads. The sample has fewer than 250,000 distinct CDR3 sequences; 17% are singletons.

The sequencing sample was made of blood. The clonotype comes from a man aged 45-65 years with Graves' hyperthyroidism. The chain links TRBV4-3 to TRBJ1-2, with a weak D call TRBD1 (6 bases). CDR3 loop: CASSQGNYGYTF. The DNA for the CDR3 is TGTGCCAGCAGCCAGGGGAACTATGGCTACACCTTC.